This entry is about one T cell receptor (beta chain). The data belong to a study of blood T cell repertoires in COVID-19. Study-level background: Collection of acute and convalescent COVID-19 samples took place in the United States, Italy and Spain.

The assay was immunoSEQ multiplex PCR, and TCRdb's table has in-frame clones only and misses some. The sample has about 170,000 clones, more than 75% seen once. What was sequenced was peripheral blood. The receptor's source is a man aged 65 to 85 with acute or convalescent COVID-19.

In DNA, the CDR3 is TGTGCCAGCAGCTTAGGTGTCGGGGGGGGCCAAGAGACCCAGTACTTC. Translation gives CASSLGVGGGQETQYF. The chain combines TRBV7-2 with TRBJ2-5; 8 bases match TRBD2. Germline CDR1 is SGHTA and CDR2 is FQGNSA. The V segment lost 1 base and the J segment 1 base; nucleotides outside the gene matches: 5. This CDR3 is built from 16 residues.